The T cell receptor beta chain described here comes from a study of blood T cells in healthy people across ages. On the study more broadly: Using template switching, researchers captured about one barcoded beta molecule for each two T cells. Study conclusions and caveats: The fall in TCR beta diversity per million T cells was roughly linear with age. Estimates of diversity drawn from one million T cells were considered underestimates.

Note on this clonotype: Antigen unknown.

The CDR3 contains 16 residues. Germline assignment: CDR1 MGHDK and CDR2 SYGVNS. V shed 2 bases and J shed 0 bases, with 8 bases lying between them. The authors ran a second PCR of about 6 to 12 cycles using a sample-barcoded 5' primer and a J-beta primer mix. Each TCR beta cDNA got a 12-nucleotide random molecular identifier. TCRdb reanalysed the 5' RACE reads using MiXCR and keeps one entry per CDR3 protein. The sample contains 1.5 million or so distinct CDR3 sequences, around 39% of which appear only once. Sequencing used blood. This chain links TRBV25-1 with TRBJ1-6, with D unclear. This receptor was taken from a young woman in good health. CDR3 DNA sequence: TGTGCCAGCAGTGAAGAGTTGAGCTCCTATAATTCACCCCTCCACTTT. Translated: CASSEELSSYNSPLHF.